This TCR beta chain was sequenced for a study of vaccination and CD4 T cells after COVID-19. Study information: The convalescents comprised six males and four females, two of them Hispanic. Every participant had a vaccine, which was either BNT162b2 or mRNA-1273, given in two doses.

V lost 7 bases to trimming and J lost 2 bases; unmatched junction nucleotides: 4. The germline gives CDR1 MNHNS, CDR2 SASEGT. This CDR3 has 14 residues. Treatment specified: roughly nine-day PBMC culture with coronavirus spike peptide pools or control peptides (ViraFEST assay). The Oncomine TCR Beta short-read assay was applied to DNA of cultured CD4+ T cells. TCRdb redid the calling of the PCR reads with MiXCR, one entry per CDR3 protein. This sample has approximately 13,000 distinct CDR3 sequences, with 52% found just once. Worth noting for this clonotype: Its antigen is not identified.

The chain couples TRBV6-1 to TRBJ2-2; the match to TRBD2 covers 7 bases. This TCR derives from a human donor who had recovered from COVID-19. The sample was CD4+ T cells from blood, cultured in vitro. The CDR3 protein is CASMASGNTGELFF. The CDR3 coding sequence is TGTGCCAGCATGGCTAGCGGAAACACCGGGGAGCTGTTTTTT.